Shown below are 17 T cell receptor beta chains from a single sample sequenced in a study of T-cell reconstitution after alpha-beta-depleted transplantation in children. The TCRbeta library incorporated unique molecular identifiers. TCRdb ran MiXCR on the PCR reads and lists one entry per CDR3 protein. The profile shows approximately 300,000 distinct CDR3 sequences, around 10% of them singletons. This specimen was peripheral blood, taken 180 days after TCRalphabeta/CD19-depleted stem cell transplant. The receptors stem from a male patient aged 2 to 9 who had a stem cell transplant for chronic granulomatous disease, so the T cells may come from the graft donor.

As concerns this clonotype: A read error may explain this, as a much larger clone is one base away. This sequence joins TRBV20-1 and TRBJ1-2; TRBD1 is a possible D gene (6 bases). V was trimmed by 8 bases and J by 5 bases, leaving 15 bases between them. CDR3 size: 12 residues. The V gene's germline CDR1 is DFQATT and CDR2 SNEGSKA (reference sequence). The CDR3 nucleotides are TGCAGTACTAAACAGGGAAGATATGGCTACACCTTC. Residues: CSTKQGRYGYTF.

This clonotype was found once. This may be a read error, as it is one base from a much larger clone. The V gene is TRBV29-1, the J gene TRBJ2-7, with a tentative D call TRBD1 (5 bases). The CDR3 runs to 12 residues. With 5 bases removed from V and 0 bases from J, the gap between germline ends came to 8 bases. Germline V gene sequence: CDR1 SQVTM, CDR2 ANQGSEA. CDR3 region: CSVKDNSYEQYF. CDR3 bases: TGCAGCGTTAAGGACAACTCCTACGAGCAGTACTTC.

This clonotype was seen at least ten times. Here the CDR3 reads CASMRGDTGELFF. The CDR3, as DNA: TGTGCCAGCATGCGTGGGGACACCGGGGAGCTGTTTTTT. The V and J genes are TRBV2 and TRBJ2-2; D is ambiguous. The CDR3 length is 13 residues. CDR1 is SNHLY, CDR2 FYNNEI, per germline. Trimming pared 7 bases from V and 3 bases from J, leaving 9 bases between.

This clonotype has ten or more counts. The chain couples TRBV28 to TRBJ2-3, with D hard to call. Trimming removed 5 bases at V and 3 bases at J, with 9 bases between. CDR3 length: 13 amino acids. Germline CDR1 and CDR2: MDHEN and SYDVKM. In DNA, the CDR3 is TGTGCCAGCAGTAGAGCTTATACAGATACGCAGTATTTT. Its translation is CASSRAYTDTQYF.

This clonotype was seen many times. The V call is TRBV6-5, the J call TRBJ2-1; D is uncertain. From germline, CDR1 is MNHEY and CDR2 SVGAGI. This CDR3 spans 13 amino acids. Trimming removed 2 bases at V and 4 bases at J, with 6 bases between. CDR3 residues: CASSYGVYNEQFF. The CDR3 nucleotides are TGTGCCAGCAGTTACGGGGTATACAATGAGCAGTTCTTC.

This clonotype showed up just a few times. The gene calls are TRBV7-9 and TRBJ2-1; D is unresolved. The CDR3 runs 15 residues. The germline CDR1 and CDR2 sequences are SEHNR and FQNEAQ (reference sequence). V lost 5 bases to trimming and J lost 4 bases, with 15 bases between them. CDR3 DNA sequence: TGTGCCAGCAGCCCGCCCGATGCCCAGTACAATGAGCAGTTCTTC. Translating it yields CASSPPDAQYNEQFF.

This clonotype was seen many times. The chain links TRBV20-1 to TRBJ1-6, with unresolved D. Germline CDR1 is DFQATT and CDR2 is SNEGSKA (reference sequence). The CDR3 consists of 13 residues. Deletions cut 1 base from V and 8 bases from J, with 9 bases between. DNA for the CDR3: TGCAGTGCTAGAGCCAGGAGGGATTCACCCCTCCACTTT. Protein: CSARARRDSPLHF.

In this sample, this clonotype turned up many times. DNA for the CDR3: TGCGCCAGCAGCCCTGGCTTCGGCACGCTCTCCTACAATGAGCAGTTCTTC. Residues: CASSPGFGTLSYNEQFF. This chain joins TRBV5-1 and TRBJ2-1; no firm D call. From germline, CDR1 is SGHRS and CDR2 YFSETQ. Trimming removed 4 bases from V and 0 bases from J, with 17 bases in between. The CDR3 consists of 17 residues.

This clonotype was counted many times. The rearrangement uses TRBV12-3 or TRBV12-4 and TRBJ2-2; TRBD1 might be the D (6 bases). Trimming removed 8 bases from V and 6 bases from J, with 16 bases in between. This CDR3 region has 14 residues. CDR3 sequence (DNA): TGTGCCAGCGGACAGTTAACCCGCTCCGGGGAGCTGTTTTTT. As protein: CASGQLTRSGELFF.

This clonotype was counted ten times or more. V is TRBV28 and J is TRBJ1-2; TRBD1 aligns across 8 bases. Germline assignment: CDR1 MDHEN and CDR2 SYDVKM. V lost 7 bases, J lost 4 bases, and 11 bases stayed unmatched. This CDR3 contains 15 residues. CDR3 DNA: TGTGCCAGCACACTAGGACAGGGAATAGGCTATGGCTACACCTTC. Its protein is CASTLGQGIGYGYTF.

This clonotype was seen ten or more times. The CDR3 nucleotides read TGTGCCAGCAGGGCCCCCGGGGGCGGGTATGGCTACACCTTC. It specifies CASRAPGGGYGYTF. The chain has TRBV25-1 and TRBJ1-2; D is perhaps TRBD1 (6 bases). Germline V gene data show CDR1 as MGHDK and CDR2 as SYGVNS. The CDR3 is 14 amino acids. Trimming removed 6 bases from V and 5 bases from J, with 16 bases in between.

At least ten counts were recorded for this clonotype. This rearrangement joins TRBV29-1 to TRBJ2-1; D gene unclear. Deletions cut 1 base from V and 5 bases from J, with 6 bases between. The CDR3 totals 12 residues. Germline values: CDR1 SQVTM, CDR2 ANQGSEA. CDR3 coding DNA: TGCAGCGTTGAAGGTCGGAACAATGAGCAGTTCTTC. This gives the protein CSVEGRNNEQFF.

At least ten counts were recorded for this clonotype. The V and J genes are TRBV7-3 and TRBJ2-1, with unresolved D. Germline CDR1 and CDR2: SGHTA and FQGTGA. This CDR3 spans 13 amino acids. The ends were cut back, 0 bases at V and 9 bases at J, with 9 bases in the middle. The CDR3 DNA is TGTGCCAGCAGCTTAACAACGACCAGTGAGCAGTTCTTC. It encodes CASSLTTTSEQFF. The full variable domain, with the rest looked up from reference TRBV7-3 and TRBJ2-1, is GAGVSQTPSNKVTEKGKYVELRCDPISGHTALYWYRQSLGQGPEFLIYFQGTGAADDSGLPNDRFFAVRPEGSVSTLKIQRTERGDSAVYLCASSLTTTSEQFFGPGTRLTVL.

At least ten counts were recorded for this clonotype. The rearrangement joins TRBV7-9 to TRBJ2-4; a weak D match, TRBD2 (5 bases). The CDR3 length is 16 residues. The V end was cut by 1 base, the J end by 0 bases, with 10 bases between. Germline CDR1 is SEHNR and CDR2 is FQNEAQ (reference sequence). In nucleotides, the CDR3 is TGTGCCAGCAGCTTAGGGCTAGCCGTAGCCAAAAACATTCAGTACTTC. The encoded protein is CASSLGLAVAKNIQYF.

This clonotype came up many times. The chain carries TRBV7-3 and TRBJ2-3, with D unresolved. Germline assignment: CDR1 SGHTA and CDR2 FQGTGA. V lost 4 bases and J lost 4, with 15 bases in between. CDR3 length: 15 residues. CDR3 protein: CASSSTGRGADTQYF. CDR3 in DNA: TGTGCCAGCAGCTCGACCGGACGAGGAGCAGATACGCAGTATTTT.

This clonotype has ten or more counts. The rearrangement joins TRBV6-2 or TRBV6-3 to TRBJ1-2; 8 bases are shared with TRBD1. Germline V gene data show CDR1 as MNHEY and CDR2 as SVGEGT. The CDR3 extends over 18 amino acids. J was trimmed by 2 bases and V by 0 bases; bases with no gene match: 11. The CDR3 sequence is CASSYSDREATWNYGYTF. The CDR3 DNA reads TGTGCCAGCAGTTACTCGGACAGGGAGGCTACGTGGAACTATGGCTACACCTTC.

This clonotype was counted only a few times. V usage is TRBV4-1 and J usage is TRBJ1-1; D possibly corresponds to TRBD1 (5 bases). Germline V gives CDR1 MGHRA, CDR2 YSYEKL. This CDR3 spans 16 amino acids. Trimming left V 1 base short and J 4 bases short, with 16 bases between. This CDR3 reads CASSQVVPREGTEAFF. DNA for the CDR3: TGCGCCAGCAGCCAAGTTGTTCCCAGGGAGGGCACTGAAGCTTTCTTT.